The 10 T cell receptor beta chains below were found in one sample sequenced in a study of blood T cell repertoires in COVID-19. Sequenced by immunoSEQ multiplex PCR; TCRdb stores in-frame clones only, minus some. The profile shows some 300,000 clones, 86% of them singletons. The sample was peripheral blood. These receptors were collected from a woman in her 70s with COVID-19, enrolled during active disease.

This CDR3 reads CASSSNSGGSYEQYF. DNA of the CDR3: TGTGCCAGCAGCTCTAACTCAGGGGGATCCTACGAGCAGTACTTC. The chain carries TRBV7-9 and TRBJ2-7, with 7 bases identical to TRBD1. The CDR3 contains 15 residues. Trimming at V came to 4 bases and at J to 1 base, leaving 7 bases not matched to a gene. CDR1 SEHNR and CDR2 FQNEAQ come from the germline V gene (reference sequence).

The gene calls are TRBV5-1 and TRBJ1-6; 7 bases are a match to TRBD1. The germline CDR1 and CDR2 sequences are SGHRS and YFSETQ. CDR3 size: 16 residues. Losses at the gene ends were 3 bases for V and 3 bases for J; bases not matched to a gene: 6. CDR3 amino acids: CASSWGGQDYNSPLHF. The CDR3 DNA sequence: TGCGCCAGCAGCTGGGGCGGACAGGACTATAATTCACCCCTCCACTTT.

The chain carries TRBV19 and TRBJ2-3; tentative D call: TRBD2 (6 bases). The CDR3 contains 15 residues. Germline V gives CDR1 LNHDA, CDR2 SQIVND (reference sequence). The ends were cut back, 3 bases at V and 8 bases at J, with 18 bases in the middle. This CDR3 reads CASSMAGAGGATQYF. The CDR3 bases are TGTGCCAGTAGTATGGCCGGAGCGGGCGGGGCTACGCAGTATTTT.

The chain carries TRBV5-1 and TRBJ1-1, with 7 bases matching TRBD1. Looked up from germline, CDR1 is SGHRS and CDR2 is YFSETQ. V was pared by 3 bases and J by 4 bases, with 6 bases of the junction left unmatched. There are 14 residues in the CDR3. CDR3 protein: CASSSRGLGTEAFF. In DNA form, the CDR3 reads TGCGCCAGCAGCTCGAGGGGGCTAGGCACTGAAGCTTTCTTT.

CDR3 bases: TGTGCCAGCAGCGCCCGGCTCCGGGACAGCTACAATGAGCAGTTCTTC. This codes for CASSARLRDSYNEQFF. V and J are TRBV9 and TRBJ2-1, with TRBD1 matching 7 bases. CDR1 is SGDLS, CDR2 YYNGEE, per germline. The CDR3 length is 16 residues. With 3 bases clipped from V and 3 bases from J, the junction kept 9 bases outside the gene matches.

This rearrangement joins TRBV11-3 to TRBJ2-7, with D possibly TRBD1 on 5 matching bases. Germline V lookup: CDR1 SGHNT, CDR2 YENEEA. This CDR3 is 13 amino acids long. Deletions cut 5 bases from V and 5 bases from J, with 13 bases between. This chain's CDR3 is CASSKRQNHEQYF. CDR3 in DNA: TGTGCCAGCAGCAAAAGACAGAACCACGAGCAGTACTTC. The full variable domain, completed using reference TRBV11-3 and TRBJ2-7, is EAGVVQSPRYKIIEKKQPVAFWCNPISGHNTLYWYLQNLGQGPELLIRYENEEAVDDSQLPKDRFSAERLKGVDSTLKIQPAELGDSAVYLCASSKRQNHEQYFGPGTRLTVT.

This sequence joins TRBV27 and TRBJ1-1; 7 bases are a match to TRBD1. Trimming took 3 bases from V and 0 from J; bases not matched to a gene: 4. CDR1 and CDR2 (germline): MNHEY, SMNVEV (reference sequence). CDR3 size: 15 residues. CDR3 DNA sequence: TGTGCCAGCAGTTTCAGACAGGGAATGAACACTGAAGCTTTCTTT. This gives the protein CASSFRQGMNTEAFF.

In this sample, this clone turned up once. The chain employs TRBV7-2 and TRBJ1-6; D remains ambiguous. CDR3 length: 14 residues. Trimming removed 1 base at V and 7 bases at J, with 8 bases between. Germline CDR1 reads SGHTA; CDR2 reads FQGNSA. The DNA of the CDR3 is TGTGCCAGCAGCTTAGGTGGCGGAAATTCACCCCTCCACTTT. Its protein product is CASSLGGGNSPLHF.

The chain has TRBV7-9 and TRBJ1-2; 9 nucleotides align to TRBD1. There are 14 residues in the CDR3. Germline V gene lookup returns CDR1 SEHNR and CDR2 FQNEAQ (reference sequence). V was pared by 3 bases and J by 6 bases, with 5 bases of the junction left unmatched. The CDR3 DNA sequence: TGTGCCAGCAGCTTCGGACAGGGGACCAATGGCTACACCTTC. Its protein product is CASSFGQGTNGYTF.

The chain links TRBV18 to TRBJ2-5; D is undetermined. Germline CDR1 is KGHSH and CDR2 is LQKENI. Trimming stripped 2 bases from V and 4 bases from J, with 8 bases between. The CDR3 covers 13 residues. This CDR3 reads CASSPSRAETQYF. CDR3 bases: TGTGCCAGCTCACCAAGTCGCGCAGAGACCCAGTACTTC.